This entry lists 8 T cell receptor beta chains sequenced from one sample in a study of regulatory T cells in long-lasting Graves disease. Construction of the TCR beta libraries employed iRepertoire HTBI primers in conjunction with Arm-PCR of CDR3 regions. TCRdb re-analysed the multiplex PCR reads in MiXCR, keeping a single row per CDR3 protein. The table lists roughly 420,000 distinct CDR3 sequences, 11% to 15% of them singletons. The time point denotes: newly diagnosed GD, antithyroid drugs for less than 3 months. Generation of the TCR library employed RNA extracted from PBMCs. The same specimen was also included in a second study, on T cells in Graves' hyperthyroidism and ophthalmopathy.

The sequences come from peripheral blood mononuclear cells (PBMCs), collected at new diagnosis, from a patient treated with antithyroid drugs. Receptors originate from a woman between 50 and 59 years old with Graves disease.

This clonotype has at least ten counts. J is TRBJ1-6 and V is TRBV10-3; D not certain. CDR1 is ENHRY and CDR2 is SYGVKD in the germline V gene. The CDR3 has 15 amino acids. Trimming removed 6 bases from V and 8 bases from J, with 17 bases in between. In DNA, the CDR3 is TGTGCCATCAGGAAAGGGTTGACGGAGGATTCACCCCTCCACTTT. Residues: CAIRKGLTEDSPLHF.

This clonotype was observed many times. The rearrangement uses TRBV3-1 and TRBJ1-5; D gene unclear. Germline loops: CDR1 LGHDT, CDR2 YNNKEL (reference sequence). This CDR3 has 13 amino acids. V lost 1 base and J 5 bases, leaving 6 bases between the germline ends. The CDR3 DNA reads TGTGCCAGCAGCCAAGGGGCGGATCAGCCCCAGCATTTT. Translation gives CASSQGADQPQHF. The full variable domain, its missing parts supplied by reference TRBV3-1 and TRBJ1-5, is DTAVSQTPKYLVTQMGNDKSIKCEQNLGHDTMYWYKQDSKKFLKIMFSYNNKELIINETVPNRFSPKSPDKAHLNLHINSLELGDSAVYFCASSQGADQPQHFGDGTRLSIL.

This clonotype appeared a few times. The CDR3 DNA reads TGTGCCATCAGTTCAACAGGGGGCGCGAACACCGGGGAGCTGTTTTTT. Its translation is CAISSTGGANTGELFF. The V and J genes are TRBV10-3 and TRBJ2-2, with 9 bases aligning to TRBD1. Germline V gene data show CDR1 as ENHRY and CDR2 as SYGVKD. The V gene end was trimmed by 5 bases and the J gene end by 0 bases; junction bases not matched to a gene: 4. The CDR3 totals 16 residues.

This chain uses TRBV9 with TRBJ2-6, with D possibly matching TRBD2 (6 bases). This CDR3 is built from 17 residues. The V and J ends lost 2 bases and 3 bases respectively, with 15 bases between them. Looked up from germline, CDR1 is SGDLS and CDR2 is YYNGEE. CDR3 amino acids: CASSVGGAPSGANVLTF. CDR3 bases: TGTGCCAGCAGCGTCGGAGGGGCCCCTAGTGGGGCCAACGTCCTGACTTTC.

This clonotype has at least ten counts. The chain carries TRBV7-2 and TRBJ2-1, with 10 bases aligning to TRBD2. Germline V CDR1 and CDR2: SGHTA, FQGNSA. The CDR3 covers 15 residues. Trimming took 3 bases from V and 4 from J; bases not matched to a gene: 3. The CDR3 region is CASSFASGGYNEQFF. The CDR3 nucleotides are TGTGCCAGCAGCTTTGCTAGCGGGGGTTACAATGAGCAGTTCTTC.

This clonotype was seen more than once but under ten times. The chain links TRBV19 to TRBJ2-3, with D possibly being TRBD1 (5 bases). V was trimmed by 4 bases and J by 0 bases, leaving 17 bases between them. CDR3 length equals 17 residues. In germline, CDR1 is LNHDA, CDR2 SQIVND (reference sequence). This chain's CDR3 is CASSSLQGAPSTDTQYF. CDR3 nucleotides: TGTGCCAGTAGTAGTTTGCAGGGTGCACCTAGCACAGATACGCAGTATTTT. Drawing the rest from reference TRBV19 and TRBJ2-3, the complete variable domain is DGGITQSPKYLFRKEGQNVTLSCEQNLNHDAMYWYRQDPGQGLRLIYYSQIVNDFQKGDIAEGYSVSREKKESFPLTVTSAQKNPTAFYLCASSSLQGAPSTDTQYFGPGTRLTVL.

The chain combines TRBV20-1 with TRBJ2-7; TRBD2 aligns across 10 bases. The CDR3 has 14 residues. CDR1 and CDR2 from the germline V gene are DFQATT and SNEGSKA (reference sequence). J gave up 2 bases and V 6 bases, and 7 bases lay outside the gene matches. CDR3 nucleotide sequence: TGCAGTGCCCCTCTAGCGGGAGTTACCTACGAGCAGTACTTC. Its protein product is CSAPLAGVTYEQYF.

Turning to this clonotype: This is likely a read error, given that the CDR3 carries no conserved phenylalanine or tryptophan at its end. The CDR3 nucleotides read TGTGCCAGCAGCCAATCCGCCGGACTTCTCTCTGGAAACACCATATATTGT. Translation gives CASSQSAGLLSGNTIYC. The V and J genes are TRBV16 and TRBJ1-3; no clear D. Germline V gene lookup returns CDR1 KGHSY and CDR2 FQNENV. Trimming removed 0 bases at V and 0 bases at J, with 12 bases between. The CDR3 has 17 amino acids.